Sequencing of this T cell receptor (beta chain) was carried out in a study of T-cell memory formation after mild COVID-19. Study-level points and caveats: Unconfirmed was the SARS-CoV-2 specificity of second-wave clones that peaked on day 37.

TCRdb redid the calling of the 5' RACE reads with MiXCR, one entry per CDR3 protein. This repertoire shows hundreds of thousands of distinct CDR3 sequences, under 20% found once; its top ten account for 9.5% to 15%. Concerning this clonotype itself: As yet, its antigen is unknown.

The sequenced sample consisted of PBMCs or a T cell subset sorted from them (not recorded which). The receptor was derived from an adult woman who had mild COVID-19 (a few samples of this study predate the infection). Cell type and time point are not known.

CDR3 protein: CASSIEGNEQFF. CDR3 in DNA: TGTGCCAGTAGTATAGAGGGGAATGAGCAGTTCTTC. The V call is TRBV19, the J call TRBJ2-1; D is uncertain. The CDR3 has 12 amino acids. The V end was cut by 0 bases, the J end by 7 bases, with 4 bases between. Germline V gene data show CDR1 as LNHDA and CDR2 as SQIVND (reference sequence).